This TCR beta chain stems from a study of blood T cell repertoires in COVID-19. Generated by immunoSEQ multiplex PCR, the TCRdb table keeps only in-frame clones and is missing some. The sample carries 110,000 to 150,000 clones, under 85% recorded once. With 0 bases removed from V and 6 bases from J, the gap between germline ends came to 8 bases. The CDR3 has 14 residues. Germline V gene data show CDR1 as LGHNA and CDR2 as YNFKEQ. The chain recombines TRBV4-2 with TRBJ2-2; the D is unclear. The specimen sequenced was PBMCs or T cells enriched from blood (not recorded which). The sequence was collected from a woman under 30 who had been exposed to COVID-19. The CDR3 is CASSQDGFSGELFF. CDR3 nucleotides: TGTGCCAGCAGCCAAGATGGCTTTTCCGGGGAGCTGTTTTTT.